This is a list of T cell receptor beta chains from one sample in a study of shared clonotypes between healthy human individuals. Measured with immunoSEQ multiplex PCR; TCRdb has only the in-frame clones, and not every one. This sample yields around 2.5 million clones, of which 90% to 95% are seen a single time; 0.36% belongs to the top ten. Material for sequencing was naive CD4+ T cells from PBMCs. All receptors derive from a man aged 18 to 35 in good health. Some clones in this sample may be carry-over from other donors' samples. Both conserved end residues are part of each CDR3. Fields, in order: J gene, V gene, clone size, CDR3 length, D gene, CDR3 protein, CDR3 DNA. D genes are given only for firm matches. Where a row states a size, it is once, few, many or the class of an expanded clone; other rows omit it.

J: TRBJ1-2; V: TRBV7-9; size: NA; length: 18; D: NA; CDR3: CASSLRPDARRGNYGYTF; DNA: TGTGCCAGCAGCTTACGCCCGGACGCCCGGAGAGGTAACTATGGCTACACCTTC
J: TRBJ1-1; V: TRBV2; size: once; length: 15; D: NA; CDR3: CASSGRDTRSTEAFF; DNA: TGTGCCAGCAGTGGACGGGACACCAGGAGCACTGAAGCTTTCTTT
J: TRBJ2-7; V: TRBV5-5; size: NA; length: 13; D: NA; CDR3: CASSLTGTYEQYF; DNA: TGTGCCAGCAGCTTGACAGGGACCTACGAGCAGTACTTC
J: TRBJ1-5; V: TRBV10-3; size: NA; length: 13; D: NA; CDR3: CAISPSSNQPQHF; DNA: TGTGCCATCAGCCCGAGTAGCAATCAGCCCCAGCATTTT
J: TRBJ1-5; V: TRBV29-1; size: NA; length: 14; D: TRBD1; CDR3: CSVVTGGGNQPQHF; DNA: TGCAGCGTAGTGACAGGGGGCGGCAATCAGCCCCAGCATTTT
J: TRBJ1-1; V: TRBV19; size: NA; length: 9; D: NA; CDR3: CASLCQAFF; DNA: TGTGCCAGTCTATGCCAAGCTTTCTTT
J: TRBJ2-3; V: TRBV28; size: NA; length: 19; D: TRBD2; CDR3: CASSLWRRGAGGNTDTQYF; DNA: TGTGCCAGCAGTTTATGGCGTCGCGGAGCGGGAGGGAACACAGATACGCAGTATTTT
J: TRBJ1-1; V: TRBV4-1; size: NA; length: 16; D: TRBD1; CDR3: CASSQRGTGGNTEAFF; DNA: TGCGCCAGCAGCCAGCGCGGGACAGGGGGGAACACTGAAGCTTTCTTT
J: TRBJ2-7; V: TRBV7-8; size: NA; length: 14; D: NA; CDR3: CASSSFTSSYEQYF; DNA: TGTGCCAGCAGCTCTTTTACTTCTAGCTACGAGCAGTACTTC
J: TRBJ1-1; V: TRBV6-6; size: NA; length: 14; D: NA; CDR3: CASKLGGQITEAFF; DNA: TGTGCCAGCAAATTAGGGGGGCAAATCACTGAAGCTTTCTTT
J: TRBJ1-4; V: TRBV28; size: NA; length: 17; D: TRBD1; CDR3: CASRKGTGKASMEKLFF; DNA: TGTGCCAGCAGGAAAGGGACAGGGAAGGCCTCGATGGAAAAACTGTTTTTT
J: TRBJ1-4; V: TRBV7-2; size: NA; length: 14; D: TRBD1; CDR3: CASSLGQGHEKLFF; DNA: TGTGCCAGCAGCTTAGGACAGGGACACGAAAAACTGTTTTTT
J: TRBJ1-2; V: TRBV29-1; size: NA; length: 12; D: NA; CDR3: CSVGLGDYGYTF; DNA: TGCAGCGTTGGACTGGGCGACTATGGCTACACCTTC
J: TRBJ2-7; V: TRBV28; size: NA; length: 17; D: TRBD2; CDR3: CASSFPYLSGSSHEQYF; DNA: TGTGCCAGCAGTTTCCCCTACCTTAGCGGGAGTTCCCACGAGCAGTACTTC
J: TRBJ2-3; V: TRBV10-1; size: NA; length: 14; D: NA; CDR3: CATKNRAHTDTQYF; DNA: TGCGCCACTAAGAACCGGGCACACACAGATACGCAGTATTTT
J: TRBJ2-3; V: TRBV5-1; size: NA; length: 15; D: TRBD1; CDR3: CASSLALGGEDTQYF; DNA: TGCGCCAGCAGCTTGGCCCTAGGGGGCGAAGATACGCAGTATTTT
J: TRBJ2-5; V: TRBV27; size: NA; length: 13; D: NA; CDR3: CASSPRGKETQYF; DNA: TGTGCCAGCAGCCCCAGAGGAAAAGAGACCCAGTACTTC
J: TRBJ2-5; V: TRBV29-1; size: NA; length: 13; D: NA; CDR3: CSVIPGPQETQYF; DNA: TGCAGCGTTATACCGGGTCCTCAAGAGACCCAGTACTTC
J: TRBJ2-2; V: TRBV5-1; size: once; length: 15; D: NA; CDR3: CASSLGTGRAGELFF; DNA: TGCGCCAGCAGCTTGGGTACAGGCAGGGCCGGGGAGCTGTTTTTT
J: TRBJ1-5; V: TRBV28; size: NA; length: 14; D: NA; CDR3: CASSFLSNNQPQHF; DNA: TGTGCCAGCAGTTTCTTGAGTAACAATCAGCCCCAGCATTTT
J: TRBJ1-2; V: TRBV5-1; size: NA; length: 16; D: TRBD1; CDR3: CASSSLPGQANYGYTF; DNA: TGCGCCAGCAGCTCCCTACCGGGACAGGCTAACTATGGCTACACCTTC
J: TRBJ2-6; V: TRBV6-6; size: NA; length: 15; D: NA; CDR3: CASSPAYSGANVLTF; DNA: TGTGCCAGCAGTCCCGCCTACTCTGGGGCCAACGTCCTGACTTTC
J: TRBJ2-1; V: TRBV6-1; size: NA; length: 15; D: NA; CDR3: CASSEVWSTNRKEFF; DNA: TGTGCCAGCAGTGAAGTTTGGAGTACAAATCGTAAGGAGTTCTTC
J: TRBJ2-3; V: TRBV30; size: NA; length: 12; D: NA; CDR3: CAWTQLTDTQYF; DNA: TGTGCCTGGACGCAGCTAACAGATACGCAGTATTTT
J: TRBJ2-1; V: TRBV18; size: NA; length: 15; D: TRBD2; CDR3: CASSPIAGSGTEQFF; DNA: TGTGCCAGCTCACCTATAGCGGGATCCGGAACTGAGCAGTTCTTC
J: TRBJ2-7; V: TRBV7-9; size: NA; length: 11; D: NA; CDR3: CASSSSTGQYF; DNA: TGTGCCAGCAGCTCTTCGACAGGGCAGTACTTC
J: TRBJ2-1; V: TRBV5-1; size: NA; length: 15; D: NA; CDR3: CASSFRESSYNEQFF; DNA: TGCGCCAGCAGCTTTCGGGAGAGCTCCTACAATGAGCAGTTCTTC
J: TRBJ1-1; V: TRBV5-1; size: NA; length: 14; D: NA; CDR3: CASSPGVGGTEAFF; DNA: TGCGCCAGCAGCCCTGGAGTTGGGGGCACTGAAGCTTTCTTT
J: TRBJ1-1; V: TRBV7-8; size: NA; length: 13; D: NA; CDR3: CASSEAGGREAFF; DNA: TGTGCCAGCAGCGAAGCGGGGGGTCGGGAAGCTTTCTTT
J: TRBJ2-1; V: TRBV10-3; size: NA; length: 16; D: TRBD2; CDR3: CAISESSSGRGNEQFF; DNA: TGTGCCATCAGTGAGTCGAGTAGCGGGAGGGGCAATGAGCAGTTCTTC
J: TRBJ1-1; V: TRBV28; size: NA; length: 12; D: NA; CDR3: CASSLLNTEAFF; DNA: TGTGCCAGCAGTTTATTAAACACCGAAGCTTTCTTT
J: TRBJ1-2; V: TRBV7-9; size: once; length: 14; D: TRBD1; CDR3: CASSRTGGNYGYTF; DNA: TGTGCCAGCAGCCGGACAGGGGGAAACTATGGCTACACCTTC
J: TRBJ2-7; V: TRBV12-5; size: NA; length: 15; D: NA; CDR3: CASGPTARSSYEQYF; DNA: TGTGCTAGTGGGCCAACTGCAAGGAGCTCCTACGAGCAGTACTTC